These 27 T cell receptor beta chains originate from one sample sequenced in a study of blood T cells in healthy people across ages. Together with a sample-barcoded 5' primer, a J-beta primer mix was included in a second PCR lasting about 7 to 12 cycles. TCRdb fed the 5' RACE reads into MiXCR, producing one record per CDR3 protein. The repertoire has around 800,000 distinct CDR3 sequences, about half of them found once; the top ten carry 15% to 20%. What was sequenced was blood. These receptors came from an older man in good health.

This clonotype has more than one count but fewer than ten. This sequence joins TRBV7-2 and TRBJ2-7; 8 bases map to TRBD2. The CDR3 runs to 16 residues. Germline trimming cut 5 bases from V and 1 base from J; bases unmatched to any gene: 10. Looked up from germline, CDR1 is SGHTA and CDR2 is FQGNSA. The CDR3 DNA is TGTGCCAGCAGCCCCTGGACTAGCAAAGGTTCCTACGAGCAGTACTTC. It encodes CASSPWTSKGSYEQYF.

This clonotype occurred many times. A read error may produce the germline difference seen at one junction end. This chain uses TRBV5-1 with TRBJ2-5, with D possibly matching TRBD1 (6 bases). CDR1 SGHRS and CDR2 YFSETQ come from the germline V gene. The CDR3 length is 13 residues. The DNA for the CDR3 is TGTGCCAGCAGATTAACAGGGCAAGAGACCCAGTACTTC. As protein: CASRLTGQETQYF. Complete variable domain (other parts from reference TRBV5-1 and TRBJ2-5): KAGVTQTPRYLIKTRGQQVTLSCSPISGHRSVSWYQQTPGQGLQFLFEYFSETQRNKGNFPGRFSGRQFSNSRSEMNVSTLELGDSALYLCASRLTGQETQYFGPGTRLLVL.

The gene calls are TRBV20-1 and TRBJ2-4, with D perhaps given as TRBD1 or TRBD2 (5 bases each). The V gene lost 5 bases and the J gene lost 3 bases, with 14 bases spanning the gap. The germline gives CDR1 DFQATT, CDR2 SNEGSKA (reference sequence). The CDR3 has 14 amino acids. CDR3 region: CSAGQGGGKNIQYF. CDR3 coding DNA: TGCAGTGCTGGCCAGGGTGGGGGCAAAAACATTCAGTACTTC.

The rearrangement links TRBV20-1 to TRBJ2-7; 10 bases line up with TRBD1. The CDR3 is 14 amino acids. CDR1 is DFQATT, CDR2 SNEGSKA, per germline (reference sequence). V lost 0 bases to trimming and J lost 4 bases; unmatched junction nucleotides: 3. For the CDR3, the DNA is TGCAGTGCTAGAGATGACAGGGGGCAGTACGAGCAGTACTTC. Translating gives CSARDDRGQYEQYF.

With respect to this clonotype: Its ends do not fully match the called genes, so a read error is possible. The chain couples TRBV11-3 to TRBJ2-7, with TRBD2 matching 10 bases. The CDR3 is 16 amino acids. The germline V gene encodes CDR1 SGHNT and CDR2 YENEEA. The CDR3 sequence is CASNLAGTSVSYEQYF. CDR3 DNA: TGTGCCAGCAACTTAGCCGGGACTAGCGTCTCCTACGAGCAGTACTTC.

V is TRBV20-1 and J is TRBJ2-5; 9 nucleotides align to TRBD2. Germline V CDR1 and CDR2: DFQATT, SNEGSKA (reference sequence). V lost 4 bases, J lost 2 bases, and 2 bases stayed unmatched. The CDR3 is 13 residues long. This CDR3 reads CSATAGGQETQYF. CDR3 DNA: TGCAGTGCTACAGCGGGAGGACAAGAGACCCAGTACTTC.

V and J are TRBV30 and TRBJ2-7, with D unresolved. The CDR3 is made up of 11 amino acids. V was trimmed by 1 base and J by 7 bases, leaving 8 bases between them. The germline V gene encodes CDR1 GTSNPN and CDR2 SVGIG (reference sequence). The CDR3, as DNA: TGTGCCTGGAGTGCGACGGAGGAGCAGTACTTC. Translating it yields CAWSATEEQYF. Filled out from reference TRBV30 and TRBJ2-7, the complete variable domain reads SQTIHQWPATLVQPVGSPLSLECTVEGTSNPNLYWYRQAAGRGLQLLFYSVGIGQISSEVPQNLSASRPQDRQFILSSKKLLLSDSGFYLCAWSATEEQYFGPGTRLTVT.

The gene calls are TRBV19 and TRBJ2-4; D is ambiguous. V dropped 5 bases and J dropped 0 bases, with 11 bases sitting between them. There are 15 residues in the CDR3. The germline V gene has CDR1 LNHDA and CDR2 SQIVND (reference sequence). The DNA for the CDR3 is TGTGCCAGTAGTTCTTCGACGGTAGCCAAAAACATTCAGTACTTC. As protein: CASSSSTVAKNIQYF.

The V call is TRBV5-1, the J call TRBJ1-4; D may be TRBD1 (5 bases). V was cut by 0 bases and J by 5 bases, with 14 bases left in between. The CDR3 contains 16 residues. Per germline, CDR1 SGHRS and CDR2 YFSETQ. CDR3 coding DNA: TGCGCCAGCAGCTTGGCGGGGACGGCGCGGAATGAAAAACTGTTTTTT. Encoded protein: CASSLAGTARNEKLFF.

The V gene is TRBV20-1, the J gene TRBJ2-3, with 11 positions matching TRBD2. Per the germline V gene, CDR1 is DFQATT and CDR2 is SNEGSKA (reference sequence). V dropped 6 bases and J dropped 2; count of bases not matched to a gene: 7. The CDR3 spans 15 residues. The CDR3 loop reads CSADGTSGLTDTQYF. The DNA of the CDR3 is TGCAGTGCCGACGGGACTAGCGGCCTCACAGATACGCAGTATTTT.

V is TRBV20-1 and J is TRBJ2-7, with TRBD2 matching 9 bases. The CDR3 contains 17 residues. The V gene end was trimmed by 1 base and the J gene end by 7 bases; junction bases not matched to a gene: 17. Per germline, CDR1 DFQATT and CDR2 SNEGSKA (reference sequence). In nucleotides, the CDR3 is TGCAGTGCTAGAGGGGGGACTAGCCAAAGCTCCTACAATGAGCAGTACTTC. This translates into CSARGGTSQSSYNEQYF.

This clonotype was seen a handful of times. The chain employs TRBV5-1 and TRBJ1-1, with 7 bases matching TRBD1. The CDR3 sequence is 14 residues long. With V trimmed by 7 bases and J by 1 base, 7 bases remained unmatched. CDR1 and CDR2 from the germline V gene are SGHRS and YFSETQ. The CDR3: CASGPTGENTEAFF. The CDR3 DNA sequence: TGCGCCAGCGGACCAACAGGGGAGAACACTGAAGCTTTCTTT.

Note on this clonotype: At one end the junction does not follow the germline gene, possibly because of a read error. The J gene is TRBJ1-1, the V gene TRBV7-9; TRBD1 matches at 8 bases. CDR1 and CDR2 from the germline V gene are SEHNR and FQNEAQ (reference sequence). The CDR3 has 14 amino acids. The CDR3 DNA reads as TGCGCCAGCAGCCCGGGACAGGAGAACACTGAAGCTTTCTTT. This codes for CASSPGQENTEAFF.

This clonotype appeared a few times. V gene TRBV2 combines with J gene TRBJ2-3; the match to TRBD2 covers 8 bases. The CDR3 consists of 16 residues. Per germline, CDR1 SNHLY and CDR2 FYNNEI. V dropped 7 bases and J dropped 1; count of bases not matched to a gene: 10. The CDR3 here is CASMGSGSRGTDTQYF. CDR3 in DNA: TGTGCCAGCATGGGAAGCGGGAGTAGAGGCACAGATACGCAGTATTTT.

The chain couples TRBV30 to TRBJ2-5; TRBD1 agrees at 8 bases. CDR1 and CDR2 (germline): GTSNPN, SVGIG (reference sequence). The CDR3 loop spans 13 amino acids. Losses at the gene ends were 2 bases for V and 5 bases for J; bases not matched to a gene: 4. The CDR3 DNA reads TGTGCCTGGAGTCCCAGGGGGCCTGAGACCCAGTACTTC. It codes for CAWSPRGPETQYF.

There are a few counts of this clonotype. This chain connects TRBV6-2 or TRBV6-3 to TRBJ2-1; D not certain. The germline V gene has CDR1 MNHEY and CDR2 SVGEGT. Trimming took 4 bases from V and 9 from J, leaving 19 bases between them. The CDR3 consists of 15 residues. As DNA, the CDR3 is TGTGCCAGCAGTTTCCCGGGTCTGGAGCCTGGTGAGCAGTTCTTC. It encodes CASSFPGLEPGEQFF.

This clonotype turned up a few times. The chain recombines TRBV7-2 with TRBJ2-6; 12 bases match TRBD2. Germline V CDR1 and CDR2: SGHTA, FQGNSA. The CDR3 totals 20 residues. Trimming cost V 1 base and J 0 bases; bases outside gene matches: 7. CDR3 residues: CASSLVVLAGGISGANVLTF. The DNA for the CDR3 is TGTGCCAGCAGCTTAGTAGTGCTAGCGGGAGGGATCTCTGGGGCCAACGTCCTGACTTTC.

The chain uses TRBV20-1 and TRBJ2-5; TRBD2 aligns across 9 bases. CDR3 size: 16 residues. From germline, CDR1 is DFQATT and CDR2 SNEGSKA (reference sequence). V lost 0 bases and J lost 4; bases outside the gene matches: 9. CDR3 in DNA: TGCAGTGCTAGAGATCGTCTGGCGGGAGGGTTAGAGACCCAGTACTTC. It codes for CSARDRLAGGLETQYF.

Turning to this clonotype: The junction and the germline gene differ at one end; a read error may be behind it. The chain has TRBV5-1 and TRBJ2-6; D uncertain. The CDR3 consists of 15 residues. Looked up from germline, CDR1 is SGHRS and CDR2 is YFSETQ. The CDR3 spells CASSTSSSGANVLTF. The CDR3 DNA reads as TGTGCCAGCAGCACATCTAGCTCTGGGGCCAACGTCCTGACTTTC.

This clonotype was counted between two and nine times. The V gene is TRBV15, the J gene TRBJ2-2; D unresolved. This CDR3 is built from 14 residues. The germline V gene encodes CDR1 LNHNV and CDR2 YYDKDF (reference sequence). Trimming shortened V by 3 bases and J by 4 bases, and 9 bases separated the two germline ends. The CDR3 loop reads CATSRQQSTGELFF. Written as DNA, the CDR3 is TGTGCCACCAGCAGGCAACAGAGCACCGGGGAGCTGTTTTTT. Combining the CDR3 with reference TRBV15 and TRBJ2-2 gives the whole variable domain DAMVIQNPRYQVTQFGKPVTLSCSQTLNHNVMYWYQQKSSQAPKLLFHYYDKDFNNEADTPDNFQSRRPNTSFCFLDIRSPGLGDTAMYLCATSRQQSTGELFFGEGSRLTVL.

The sample holds many counts of this clonotype. The chain uses TRBV4-2 and TRBJ1-2, with TRBD1 as a possible D gene (5 bases). Trimming cost V 0 bases and J 0 bases, with 8 bases left between them. The length of the CDR3 is 15 residues. Germline V gene sequence: CDR1 LGHNA, CDR2 YNFKEQ. This CDR3 reads CASSQDGGANYGYTF. CDR3 DNA: TGTGCCAGCAGCCAAGATGGAGGGGCTAACTATGGCTACACCTTC.

This clonotype came up many times. The rearrangement links TRBV27 to TRBJ2-1, with D possibly matching TRBD1 (5 bases). V was trimmed by 1 base and J by 8 bases, leaving 6 bases between them. The germline V gene has CDR1 MNHEY and CDR2 SMNVEV (reference sequence). The CDR3 loop spans 12 amino acids. CDR3 protein: CASSLWGHEQFF. The CDR3 DNA follows: TGTGCCAGCAGTTTATGGGGCCATGAGCAGTTCTTC.

CDR3 loop: CASSFLQGMVTDTQYF. In nucleotides, the CDR3 is TGTGCCAGCAGCTTCCTACAGGGGATGGTCACAGATACGCAGTATTTT. The J gene is TRBJ2-3, the V gene TRBV7-8; 7 bases agree with TRBD1. The CDR3 spans 16 residues. Germline V CDR1 and CDR2: SGHVS, FQNEAQ. The trim removed 3 bases at V and 2 bases at J, leaving 8 bases unmatched. The whole variable domain, filled in from reference TRBV7-8 and TRBJ2-3, reads GAGVSQSPRYKVAKRGQDVALRCDPISGHVSLFWYQQALGQGPEFLTYFQNEAQLDKSGLPSDRFFAERPEGSVSTLKIQRTQQEDSAVYLCASSFLQGMVTDTQYFGPGTRLTVL.

This clonotype came up many times. The rearrangement uses TRBV7-2 and TRBJ2-1; 12 bases align to TRBD2. This CDR3 has 15 residues. Trimming at V came to 4 bases and at J to 5 bases, leaving 3 bases not matched to a gene. The germline gives CDR1 SGHTA, CDR2 FQGNSA. For the CDR3, the DNA is TGTGCCAGCAGCTCCCGACTAGCGGGAGACAATGAGCAGTTCTTC. Translated: CASSSRLAGDNEQFF.

There are a few counts of this clonotype. The chain joins TRBV2 to TRBJ2-1, with a possible D match to TRBD2 (5 bases). This CDR3 spans 15 amino acids. CDR1 SNHLY and CDR2 FYNNEI come from the germline V gene. V was shortened by 2 bases and J by 0 bases, with 8 bases between the two germline ends. CDR3 protein: CASSEQRSSYNEQFF. CDR3 nucleotides: TGTGCCAGCAGTGAACAGCGGAGCTCCTACAATGAGCAGTTCTTC.

This clonotype was picked up a small number of times. The chain couples TRBV5-1 to TRBJ2-5, with D tentatively TRBD2 (5 bases). Trimming cost V 4 bases and J 0 bases, with 16 bases left between them. From germline, CDR1 is SGHRS and CDR2 YFSETQ. CDR3 size: 16 residues. The CDR3: CASSVEDPRDQETQYF. CDR3 sequence (DNA): TGCGCCAGCAGCGTGGAGGACCCGCGCGACCAAGAGACCCAGTACTTC. The full variable domain, rest sourced from reference TRBV5-1 and TRBJ2-5, is KAGVTQTPRYLIKTRGQQVTLSCSPISGHRSVSWYQQTPGQGLQFLFEYFSETQRNKGNFPGRFSGRQFSNSRSEMNVSTLELGDSALYLCASSVEDPRDQETQYFGPGTRLLVL.

This rearrangement joins TRBV11-2 to TRBJ2-3; D unclear. The V gene's germline CDR1 is SGHAT and CDR2 FQNNGV. This CDR3 comprises 14 residues. V dropped 4 bases and J dropped 1 base, with 9 bases sitting between them. The CDR3 sequence: CASSYKQRTDTQYF. As DNA, the CDR3 is TGTGCCAGCAGCTATAAGCAGCGCACAGATACGCAGTATTTT.